The clone carrying this T cell receptor beta chain came up many times. In TCRdb, the multiplex PCR reads were re-called with MiXCR into one record per CDR3 protein. The table lists about 270,000 distinct CDR3 sequences, 30% of them singletons. After removal of 10 bases from V and 4 bases from J, the junction contained 19 bases not matched to a gene. Germline V gene sequence: CDR1 MGHDK, CDR2 SYGVNS. The CDR3 runs 19 residues. Breast cancer patients provided tissue from their axillary draining lymph nodes. This sample is drawn from a study of breast tumors, draining lymph nodes, adjacent tissues. This TCR came from a female donor with breast cancer. Some clones in this sample may be carry-over from other donors' samples. The sequenced material came from axillary lymph node tissue. The chain has TRBV25-1 and TRBJ2-3; 14 bases match TRBD2. In DNA form, the CDR3 reads TGTGCCAAGCAGCTGACTAGCGGGAGGGCCGGTTGGCCCTCAGATACGCAGTATTTT. Its translation is CAKQLTSGRAGWPSDTQYF.